This T cell receptor beta chain was documented in a study of shared clonotypes between healthy human individuals (dated by TCRdb to 2018 to 2020). Looking at the study overall: The cohort comprised two women and three men aged 18 to 49 years. To increase sequencing depth and limit assay-specific biases, different laboratories used diverse techniques to prepare libraries and sequence TCR repertoires. Each donor's leukapheresis produced roughly between about 0.9 and 9.5 billion PBMCs. For each donor, CD4 naive and CD4 memory were each given three plates, CD8 naive was given two plates, and CD8 memory was given one plate. Blood TCR repertoires of about 5 healthy adults were deeply sequenced to estimate repertoire size and the extent of clonotype sharing between individuals. Study-wide conclusions, independent of this receptor: About 5% of naive CD4, 3.5% of naive CD8, around 2.3% of memory CD4, and approximately 0.4% of memory CD8 clonotypes were shared across a few donors. Larger estimated clonotype richness was generally found for naive subsets than for memory subsets. Only blood was sampled, and tissue TCR repertoires likely differ from those in blood. Clonotypes shared by all four sorted-subset donors showed higher generation probabilities than non-shared clonotypes. Based on pairwise subsampling, the degree of clonotype sharing among donors was expected to be affected by sequencing depth. The small number of donors limited the genetic and exposure-history diversity represented. Incomplete sequencing was indicated by rarefaction of sorted-subset datasets, despite the large sequencing depth.

Healthy HIV-negative adults with no recently reported acute infections or vaccinations were included as donors. Only Caucasian adults living in Nashville, Tennessee, USA were represented among the donors. CD4+ T cells were enriched by magnetic negative selection, after which naive cells were positively selected on CD45RA and the negative fraction was taken as the memory subset. Blood was obtained by leukapheresis, after which PBMCs were separated by Ficoll-Histopaque density gradient centrifugation and cryopreserved in liquid nitrogen vapor phase. Purity and quantity of every magnetically sorted T cell population were checked by analytical flow cytometry. Genomic DNA was isolated from every sorted fraction and measured by UV absorbance on a Nanodrop 2000c. Using the deep immunoSEQ assay, multiplex PCR amplified TCR CDR3 regions from genomic DNA. Extracted genomic DNA from each cell subset was spread evenly across all wells of several immunoSEQ 96-well plates, with each plate serving as a replicate. For sorted subsets, around 0.2 ug of genomic DNA, equivalent to 30,000 or so T cell genomes, went into each replicate PCR. Purified libraries were quantified with a Qubit 3.0 fluorometer, sized on a Bioanalyzer 2100, and re-quantified with the KAPA Library Quantification kit. Every immunoSEQ 96-well plate was sequenced on a separate single-read 150-cycle Illumina NextSeq 550 flow cell. In the source study's methods: Because the immunoSEQ output included only junctional sequences and no quality scores, the filtering could not be the same as the filtering used for full-length reads. To assign V/J genes and CDR3, sequences were annotated using PyIR, a Python wrapper for IgBLAST v1.9, with IMGT germline references. Reads were removed for weak V/J assignments (E-value above 1e-6), missing CDR3, stop codons, out-of-frame junctions, or ambiguous translated residues. V3J clonotypes were defined as sequences sharing the same inferred V gene, J gene, and CDR3 amino acid sequence. To compute the percentage overlap between repertoires, the number of shared unique clonotypes was divided by the size of the smaller repertoire. RTK rarefaction, the Chao1 estimator, and Recon v2.1 estimates of unobserved clonotypes were used to assess repertoire richness. For all TCRbeta clonotypes obtained by the gDNA method from several donors, generation probabilities were computed with OLGA. The immuneACCESS repertoire file appears here via TCRdb, limited to in-frame rearrangements. These files lack a portion of the clones; in checked studies, under half of the deficit traces to unresolved V genes, and the cause of the others is not known. V and J calls and clone size are copied from that table; D and trimming were computed from the DNA. Recorded for this sample are 2,500,000 or so clones; around nine tenths of them occurred a single time. The top ten hold over 0.12% of the sample.

CDR1 and CDR2 were assigned from the germline V gene (reference sequence) as SEHNR and FQNEAQ. Including the terminal cysteine and phenylalanine, the CDR3 comprises 11 residues. Only the CDR3 region is kept as DNA, spanning 33 bases read in frame from base 1. Trimming at the junction amounts to 1 base on V and 7 bases on J, and the germline ends lie 4 bases apart. About this clone: It lacks a known antigen. Per-base qualities were not stored, and no clone one base away is much larger.

Sequenced sample: naive CD4+ T cells sorted from blood. The cell subset or site tag for this specimen amounts to: CD45RA+ positively selected. The sequence links TRBV7-9 to TRBJ1-2; there is no confident call for the D gene. This sequence originates from a man aged 18-30 years in good health. The DNA reads TGTGCCAGCAGCTTAGGTTCTGGCTACACCTTC. This yields the protein CASSLGSGYTF.